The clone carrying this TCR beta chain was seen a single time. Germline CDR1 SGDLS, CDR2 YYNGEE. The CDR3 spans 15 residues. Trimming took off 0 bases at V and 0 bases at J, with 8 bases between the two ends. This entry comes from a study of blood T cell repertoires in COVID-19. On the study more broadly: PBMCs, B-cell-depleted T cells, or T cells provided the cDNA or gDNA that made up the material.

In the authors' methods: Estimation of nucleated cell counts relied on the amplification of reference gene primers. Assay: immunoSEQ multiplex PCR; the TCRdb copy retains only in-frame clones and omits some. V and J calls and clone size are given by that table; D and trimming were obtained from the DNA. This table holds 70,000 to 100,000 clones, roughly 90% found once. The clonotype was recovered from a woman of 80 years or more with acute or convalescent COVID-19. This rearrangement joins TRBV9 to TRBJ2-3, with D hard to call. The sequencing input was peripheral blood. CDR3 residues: CASSVVALSTDTQYF. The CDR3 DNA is TGTGCCAGCAGCGTAGTAGCACTCAGCACAGATACGCAGTATTTT.